Following are 16 T cell receptor beta chains from one sample sequenced in a study of T cell responses to AZD1222 COVID-19 vaccine. The data were produced by immunoSEQ multiplex PCR, yet TCRdb's version contains in-frame clones alone and is incomplete. Among roughly 140,000 clones listed, about nine tenths were seen once. Sequenced material: peripheral blood, taken 28 days after the second AZD1222 dose. The receptor source for this set is an adult who received the AZD1222 COVID-19 vaccine.

V gene TRBV6-4 combines with J gene TRBJ2-1; 8 bases align to TRBD2. CDR1 and CDR2 (germline): MRHNA, SNTAGT. V gave up 4 bases and J gave up 6 bases; unmatched junction bases: 5. This CDR3 is 14 amino acids long. CDR3 bases: TGTGCCAGCAGTGTGACTAGCGAGTTCAATGAGCAGTTCTTC. Protein product: CASSVTSEFNEQFF.

The rearrangement uses TRBV5-1 and TRBJ1-6; the D gene is possibly TRBD1 (6 bases). Looked up from germline, CDR1 is SGHRS and CDR2 is YFSETQ. V lost 7 bases to trimming and J lost 7 bases, with 12 bases between them. The CDR3 length is 13 residues. The CDR3 sequence is CASRGDTNSPLHF. The CDR3 DNA follows: TGCGCCAGCCGGGGGGACACCAATTCACCCCTCCACTTT.

The rearrangement links TRBV7-8 to TRBJ1-3; D unresolved. The CDR3 runs 14 residues. Germline assignment: CDR1 SGHVS and CDR2 FQNEAQ. Trimming took 0 bases from V and 0 from J, leaving 3 bases between them. The CDR3 nucleotides are TGTGCCAGCAGCTTAGCTATCTCTGGAAACACCATATATTTT. Protein: CASSLAISGNTIYF.

This clone was observed once. The genes are TRBV9 and TRBJ1-5; D unclear. The CDR3 has 15 amino acids. The germline CDR1 and CDR2 sequences are SGDLS and YYNGEE. The V and J ends lost 0 bases and 3 bases respectively, with 10 bases between them. Written as DNA, the CDR3 is TGTGCCAGCAGCGTAGGCTCGGCTCCCAATCAGCCCCAGCATTTT. Its protein product is CASSVGSAPNQPQHF.

About this clone: This sample includes further DNA sequences coding for the same CDR3. The gene calls are TRBV19 and TRBJ1-1; 7 nucleotides line up with TRBD1. V was pared by 3 bases and J by 5 bases, with 6 bases of the junction left unmatched. CDR3 length: 14 amino acids. Germline values: CDR1 LNHDA, CDR2 SQIVND (reference sequence). The CDR3 sequence: CASSIGRGRTEAFF. The CDR3 nucleotides are TGTGCCAGTAGTATCGGCAGGGGGAGGACTGAAGCTTTCTTT. The full variable domain, in which reference TRBV19 and TRBJ1-1 provide the parts outside the CDR3, is DGGITQSPKYLFRKEGQNVTLSCEQNLNHDAMYWYRQDPGQGLRLIYYSQIVNDFQKGDIAEGYSVSREKKESFPLTVTSAQKNPTAFYLCASSIGRGRTEAFFGQGTRLTVV.

The chain links TRBV7-3 to TRBJ2-1; TRBD2 aligns across 9 bases. Germline CDR1 SGHTA, CDR2 FQGTGA. This CDR3 has 15 amino acids. J gave up 4 bases and V 2 bases, and 3 bases lay outside the gene matches. CDR3 sequence reads: CASSLAAGGYNEQFF. Here the CDR3 DNA reads TGTGCCAGCAGCTTAGCGGCGGGAGGGTACAATGAGCAGTTCTTC.

The table lists this clone with a few counts. The chain carries TRBV27 and TRBJ2-2, with a weak D call TRBD2 (7 bases). The CDR3 loop spans 16 amino acids. The V end lost 6 bases, the J end lost 1 base, and 15 bases lay between the germline ends. Germline CDR1 MNHEY, CDR2 SMNVEV (reference sequence). The chain's CDR3 is CASSPRGAGNTGELFF. Here the CDR3 DNA reads TGTGCCAGCAGCCCCCGGGGGGCGGGGAACACCGGGGAGCTGTTTTTT.

This sequence joins TRBV7-9 and TRBJ2-7; TRBD1 is a possible D gene (5 bases). Germline CDR1 and CDR2: SEHNR and FQNEAQ (reference sequence). Trimming stripped 1 base from V and 1 base from J, with 8 bases between. CDR3 length: 14 amino acids. The CDR3 is CASSLGAGSYEQYF. The CDR3 DNA reads as TGTGCCAGCAGCTTAGGCGCAGGGTCCTACGAGCAGTACTTC.

V gene TRBV7-2 combines with J gene TRBJ2-6; the D gene could be TRBD1 or TRBD2 (7 bases each). CDR1 SGHTA and CDR2 FQGNSA come from the germline V gene. With 2 bases removed from V and 1 base from J, the gap between germline ends came to 18 bases. This CDR3 has 19 residues. CDR3 in amino acids: CASSLISGRGGSGANVLTF. The CDR3 DNA reads as TGTGCCAGCAGCTTAATTAGCGGCAGGGGGGGTTCTGGGGCCAACGTCCTGACTTTC.

The chain uses TRBV9 and TRBJ1-1; D unresolved. V dropped 0 bases and J dropped 8 bases, with 11 bases sitting between them. Germline V lookup: CDR1 SGDLS, CDR2 YYNGEE. This CDR3 has 13 residues. DNA for the CDR3: TGTGCCAGCAGCGTAGGAAGTGGCAGGGAAGCTTTCTTT. Protein sequence: CASSVGSGREAFF.

This chain connects TRBV7-8 to TRBJ1-6, with a weak D call TRBD1 (6 bases). Germline CDR1 is SGHVS and CDR2 is FQNEAQ. V lost 0 bases, J lost 8 bases, and 11 bases lay in between. The CDR3 consists of 15 residues. The CDR3 sequence is CASSLARGFDSPLHF. CDR3 in DNA: TGTGCCAGCAGCTTAGCAAGGGGGTTCGATTCACCCCTCCACTTT.

The gene calls are TRBV15 and TRBJ1-2; 7 nucleotides line up with TRBD1. V shed 10 bases, J shed 0 bases, and the junction held 23 bases outside the gene matches. The CDR3 loop spans 19 amino acids. Germline V gene sequence: CDR1 LNHNV, CDR2 YYDKDF (reference sequence). CDR3 sequence: CAIAHIRDWTGVSNYGYTF. The CDR3 bases are TGTGCCATCGCACATATAAGAGATTGGACAGGCGTCTCTAACTATGGCTACACCTTC.

This clone has only one observation. The V and J genes are TRBV7-2 and TRBJ1-5; the D is unclear. Germline V CDR1 and CDR2: SGHTA, FQGNSA. With 1 base removed from V and 3 bases from J, the gap between germline ends came to 10 bases. This CDR3 comprises 15 residues. The CDR3 DNA follows: TGTGCCAGCAGCTTAGTCACCGGCTCCAATCAGCCCCAGCATTTT. It yields the protein CASSLVTGSNQPQHF.

CDR3 loop: CASSSPPHNHQHF. The CDR3 DNA reads as TGTGCCAGCAGTTCACCTCCCCACAATCACCAGCATTTT. This sequence joins TRBV3-1 (or the pseudogene TRBV3-2) and TRBJ1-5; D is undetermined. The CDR3 consists of 13 residues. Trimming shortened V by 6 bases and J by 12 bases, and 18 bases separated the two germline ends. The germline CDR1 and CDR2 sequences are LGHDT and YNNKEL (reference sequence).

This clone was observed a single time. This same CDR3 is encoded by further DNA sequences in the sample. This chain uses TRBV5-1 with TRBJ2-7; 11 nucleotides line up with TRBD1. CDR1 SGHRS and CDR2 YFSETQ come from the germline V gene. The CDR3 is made up of 14 amino acids. V shed 4 bases and J 5 bases; nucleotides not matched to a gene: 5. In DNA, the CDR3 is TGCGCCAGCAGCCAAGGGACAGGGGGGAACGAGCAGTACTTC. Protein: CASSQGTGGNEQYF.

This clone was found once. The rearrangement links TRBV4-2 to TRBJ1-4; TRBD1 might be the D (5 bases). Germline V gene data show CDR1 as LGHNA and CDR2 as YNFKEQ. The CDR3 has 15 amino acids. Trimming took 0 bases from V and 12 from J, leaving 17 bases between them. CDR3 region: CASSQDGGGLLELFF. CDR3 nucleotide sequence: TGTGCCAGCAGCCAAGACGGGGGTGGACTTTTGGAACTGTTTTTT.